Each of the 24 T cell receptor beta chains below was sequenced from the same sample in a study of T-cell reconstitution after alpha-beta-depleted transplantation in children (TCRdb year 2016). Library construction relied on PCR. For sequencing, an Illumina HiSeq 2500 was employed. Molecular barcoding was employed in the preparation of TCR libraries, with unique molecular identifiers being used to normalize TCRbeta repertoire quantification. In-frame beta chains were kept once TCRdb had trimmed the public reads at Q25 with fastp and called clones with MiXCR. CDR3 protein duplicates are merged, each entry listing the most common genes and DNA. The sample includes a few hundred thousand distinct CDR3 sequences, with just over 20% observed a single time. Jointly, the top ten make up 3.8% of the sample. The sequencing here drew on PBMCs from the stem cell graft donor, taken from the stem cell graft. These receptor sequences come from a human donor who donated a stem cell graft to a child with acute myeloid leukemia.

Only a few counts were recorded for this clonotype. This chain uses TRBV7-2 with TRBJ2-3; the D is unclear. There are 14 residues in the CDR3. The V and J ends lost 4 bases and 0 bases respectively, with 8 bases between them. Looked up from germline, CDR1 is SGHTA and CDR2 is FQGNSA. CDR3 loop: CASSYSMSTDTQYF. The CDR3 nucleotides read TGTGCCAGCAGCTATTCTATGAGCACAGATACGCAGTATTTT.

This chain links TRBV28 with TRBJ2-3, with 8 bases fitting TRBD2. J gave up 2 bases and V 3 bases, and 7 bases lay outside the gene matches. The germline CDR1 and CDR2 sequences are MDHEN and SYDVKM. The CDR3 is made up of 16 amino acids. This CDR3 reads CASSLYSGEVTDTQYF. For the CDR3, the DNA is TGTGCCAGCAGTTTGTATAGCGGGGAGGTCACAGATACGCAGTATTTT.

This rearrangement joins TRBV11-2 to TRBJ2-7; TRBD2 matches at 9 bases. The CDR3 runs 16 residues. V lost 0 bases to trimming and J lost 2 bases; unmatched junction nucleotides: 5. In germline, CDR1 is SGHAT, CDR2 FQNNGV. The CDR3 loop is CASSLDFSGSTYEQYF. The CDR3 region has the DNA TGTGCCAGCAGCTTAGATTTTAGCGGGAGTACCTACGAGCAGTACTTC.

The chain carries TRBV9 and TRBJ2-1; D call uncertain. CDR3 length: 15 amino acids. Trimming pared 0 bases from V and 2 bases from J, leaving 9 bases between. Germline V gene lookup returns CDR1 SGDLS and CDR2 YYNGEE. Here the CDR3 reads CASSVGTRTYNEQFF. CDR3 nucleotide sequence: TGTGCCAGCAGCGTAGGGACCCGAACCTACAATGAGCAGTTCTTC.

This clonotype has at least ten counts. The genes are TRBV29-1 and TRBJ2-1, with D uncertain. Per germline, CDR1 SQVTM and CDR2 ANQGSEA. This CDR3 is 14 amino acids long. V was trimmed by 1 base and J by 4 bases, leaving 11 bases between them. DNA of the CDR3: TGCAGCGTTGAAGGTTCCGGAACATACAATGAGCAGTTCTTC. Protein product: CSVEGSGTYNEQFF.

The CDR3: CASSFSQGAYNEQFF. The CDR3 region has the DNA TGTGCCAGCAGCTTCTCACAGGGGGCTTACAATGAGCAGTTCTTC. The chain is built from TRBV11-3 and TRBJ2-1; TRBD1 matches at 9 bases. The CDR3 sequence is 15 residues long. Germline loops: CDR1 SGHNT, CDR2 YENEEA. J gave up 4 bases and V 3 bases, and 4 bases lay outside the gene matches.

A few counts support this clonotype. The gene calls are TRBV12-3 or TRBV12-4 and TRBJ2-1; 9 bases fit TRBD2. V shed 3 bases and J 4 bases; nucleotides not matched to a gene: 4. The CDR3 runs to 15 residues. Here the CDR3 DNA reads TGTGCCAGCAGTTTTCCTAGCGGGGTTTACAATGAGCAGTTCTTC. The encoded protein is CASSFPSGVYNEQFF.

The V and J genes are TRBV6-5 and TRBJ2-3; no clear D gene. Germline CDR1 reads MNHEY; CDR2 reads SVGAGI. This CDR3 is built from 12 residues. Trimming removed 4 bases from V and 7 bases from J, with 9 bases in between. The chain's CDR3 is CASSSPTNTQYF. The CDR3 DNA sequence: TGTGCCAGCAGTTCGCCTACGAATACGCAGTATTTT.

This clonotype was detected once. The chain links TRBV29-1 to TRBJ2-5; D perhaps matches TRBD1 (6 bases). From germline, CDR1 is SQVTM and CDR2 ANQGSEA. Trimming took off 6 bases at V and 1 base at J, with 6 bases between the two ends. The CDR3 is made up of 11 amino acids. The chain's CDR3 is CSVQGQETQYF. The DNA of the CDR3 is TGCAGCGTACAGGGCCAAGAGACCCAGTACTTC.

This clonotype has a count of ten or more. The chain joins TRBV20-1 to TRBJ2-7; 7 nucleotides line up with TRBD2. This CDR3 comprises 16 residues. Germline CDR1 reads DFQATT; CDR2 reads SNEGSKA (reference sequence). V shed 0 bases and J 1 base; nucleotides not matched to a gene: 9. CDR3 sequence: CSARDLYASGSYEQYF. The CDR3 region has the DNA TGCAGTGCTAGAGATCTCTACGCTAGCGGATCCTACGAGCAGTACTTC.

The rearrangement joins TRBV6-1 to TRBJ2-7; 12 positions match TRBD2. With V trimmed by 6 bases and J by 5 bases, 8 bases remained unmatched. The CDR3 sequence is 15 residues long. Germline V lookup: CDR1 MNHNS, CDR2 SASEGT. The CDR3 region has the DNA TGTGCCAGCAGCCCCCCTAGCGGGAGGGTCCACGAGCAGTACTTC. Amino acid sequence: CASSPPSGRVHEQYF.

This chain links TRBV6-1 with TRBJ2-3; maybe TRBD2 (5 bases). This CDR3 contains 16 residues. Trimming shortened V by 4 bases and J by 3 bases, and 17 bases separated the two germline ends. Germline CDR1 reads MNHNS; CDR2 reads SASEGT. The chain's CDR3 is CASSGGWVEGTDTQYF. DNA for the CDR3: TGTGCCAGCAGTGGTGGGTGGGTCGAGGGAACAGATACGCAGTATTTT.

This clonotype was counted ten times or more. J is TRBJ1-5 and V is TRBV20-1; a possible D gene is TRBD1 (6 bases). The germline CDR1 and CDR2 sequences are DFQATT and SNEGSKA (reference sequence). The length of the CDR3 is 13 residues. V lost 3 bases and J lost 5, with 11 bases in between. DNA of the CDR3: TGCAGTGCTAGGCCCTCAGGGGATCAGCCCCAGCATTTT. Translating it yields CSARPSGDQPQHF.

This clonotype was counted a single time. The chain carries TRBV7-9 and TRBJ2-1, with D uncertain. V shed 5 bases and J shed 9 bases, with 11 bases lying between them. Germline-derived CDR1 and CDR2 are SEHNR and FQNEAQ (reference sequence). CDR3 size: 12 residues. CDR3 DNA sequence: TGTGCCAGCAGCGACGGACGAGGTGAGCAGTTCTTC. This codes for CASSDGRGEQFF. The full variable domain, completed using reference TRBV7-9 and TRBJ2-1, is DTGVSQNPRHKITKRGQNVTFRCDPISEHNRLYWYRQTLGQGPEFLTYFQNEAQLEKSRLLSDRFSAERPKGSFSTLEIQRTEQGDSAMYLCASSDGRGEQFFGPGTRLTVL.

This clonotype was counted at least ten times. The chain carries TRBV20-1 and TRBJ2-2; tentatively, D is TRBD2 (5 bases). V gave up 3 bases and J gave up 6 bases, with 14 bases separating them. Germline-derived CDR1 and CDR2 are DFQATT and SNEGSKA (reference sequence). The CDR3 extends over 14 amino acids. The CDR3 spells CSASAGRSAGELFF. CDR3 nucleotides: TGCAGTGCTAGTGCGGGCCGTTCGGCCGGGGAGCTGTTTTTT.

This clonotype was recorded at least ten times. V is TRBV6-4 and J is TRBJ2-2, with 8 bases aligning to TRBD1. The trim removed 3 bases at V and 4 bases at J, leaving 4 bases unmatched. CDR1 and CDR2 (germline): MRHNA, SNTAGT. This CDR3 has 15 residues. The CDR3 loop reads CASSDTGGSTGELFF. The CDR3 DNA follows: TGTGCCAGCAGTGATACAGGGGGTAGCACCGGGGAGCTGTTTTTT.

The rearrangement links TRBV10-3 to TRBJ2-1, with TRBD2 as a possible D gene (6 bases). The CDR3 sequence is 16 residues long. The germline gives CDR1 ENHRY, CDR2 SYGVKD. The ends were cut back, 3 bases at V and 5 bases at J, with 17 bases in the middle. CDR3 nucleotides: TGTGCCATCAGTGACCCGGGACTCACTCTACACAATGAGCAGTTCTTC. Amino acid sequence: CAISDPGLTLHNEQFF.

This clonotype has more than one count but fewer than ten. This chain links TRBV5-1 with TRBJ2-5, with no clear D. V lost 4 bases and J lost 0, with 13 bases in between. The CDR3 length is 15 residues. The germline CDR1 and CDR2 sequences are SGHRS and YFSETQ. The CDR3 protein is CASSIGSKYQETQYF. The CDR3 DNA follows: TGCGCCAGCAGCATCGGATCTAAGTACCAAGAGACCCAGTACTTC.

The rearrangement links TRBV6-1 to TRBJ1-1, with D perhaps matching TRBD1 (6 bases). Trimming pared 5 bases from V and 3 bases from J, leaving 13 bases between. CDR3 length equals 14 residues. CDR1 MNHNS and CDR2 SASEGT come from the germline V gene. CDR3 sequence reads: CASSLWDKYTEAFF. The CDR3 DNA reads as TGTGCCAGCAGTCTCTGGGACAAATACACTGAAGCTTTCTTT.

There are many counts of this clonotype. The chain employs TRBV5-1 and TRBJ2-1; 8 nucleotides match TRBD1. This CDR3 is 16 amino acids long. J was trimmed by 0 bases and V by 4 bases; bases with no gene match: 6. Germline V gene lookup returns CDR1 SGHRS and CDR2 YFSETQ. This CDR3 is CASSPRTGSSYNEQFF. The CDR3 DNA reads as TGCGCCAGCAGCCCACGGACAGGGAGCTCCTACAATGAGCAGTTCTTC.

This clonotype has just a few counts. The chain carries TRBV12-3 or TRBV12-4 and TRBJ1-4; 12 positions match TRBD1. This CDR3 comprises 13 residues. The J segment lost 8 bases and the V segment lost 8 bases, leaving 3 bases of the junction unmatched. The CDR3 nucleotides are TGTGCCAGCGGGACAGGGGGCCAGGAAAAACTGTTTTTT. This encodes CASGTGGQEKLFF.

The chain joins TRBV25-1 to TRBJ2-1, with a possible D match to TRBD1 (6 bases). The CDR3 totals 14 residues. Germline V CDR1 and CDR2: MGHDK, SYGVNS. V lost 5 bases and J 7 bases, leaving 15 bases between the germline ends. The CDR3 region is CASSNLAGENEQFF. CDR3 nucleotide sequence: TGTGCCAGCAGTAACTTGGCAGGGGAGAATGAGCAGTTCTTC.

This clonotype was counted ten times or more. The germline gene is not matched at one end of the junction; a read error may be the cause. As DNA, the CDR3 is TGTGCCAGCAGTGAACTCACCCTCTTGGGGTTC. Its protein product is CASSELTLLGF. The chain uses TRBV2 and TRBJ2-7; D ambiguous. The CDR3 has 11 residues. CDR1 is SNHLY and CDR2 is FYNNEI in the germline V gene.

This clonotype was found a few times. This sequence joins TRBV20-1 and TRBJ2-7; weak D call: TRBD2 (7 bases). The CDR3 loop spans 16 amino acids. Trimming pared 3 bases from V and 2 bases from J, leaving 20 bases between. Per germline, CDR1 DFQATT and CDR2 SNEGSKA (reference sequence). DNA of the CDR3: TGCAGTGCTAGGGGGGCGGCGGGAGTCGTCACCTACGAGCAGTACTTC. Translated, it gives CSARGAAGVVTYEQYF.